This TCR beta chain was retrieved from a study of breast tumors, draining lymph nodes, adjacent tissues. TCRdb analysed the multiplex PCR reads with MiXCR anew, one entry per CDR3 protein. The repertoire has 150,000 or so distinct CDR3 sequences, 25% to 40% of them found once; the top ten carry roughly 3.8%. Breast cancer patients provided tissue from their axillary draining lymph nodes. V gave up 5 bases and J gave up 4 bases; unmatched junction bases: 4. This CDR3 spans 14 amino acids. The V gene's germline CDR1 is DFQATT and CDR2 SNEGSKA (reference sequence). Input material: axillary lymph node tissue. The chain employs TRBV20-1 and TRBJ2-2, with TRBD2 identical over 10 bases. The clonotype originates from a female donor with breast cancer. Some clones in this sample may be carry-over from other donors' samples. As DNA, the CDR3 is TGCAGTGCTGTAGCGGGGGGTCTCACCGGGGAGCTGTTTTTT. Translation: CSAVAGGLTGELFF.